Included here is one T cell receptor (beta chain) sequence, with context. The data are from a study of T cell changes during pregnancy in multiple sclerosis. The method was immunoSEQ multiplex PCR; TCRdb's version includes in-frame clones alone and lacks a portion of them. The sample lists about 51,000 clones, approximately 92% occurring once. Trimming left V 2 bases short and J 7 bases short, with 8 bases between. Germline-derived CDR1 and CDR2 are GTSNPN and SVGIG (reference sequence). CDR3 length: 12 residues. This specimen was CD4+ T cells from peripheral blood mononuclear cells, taken in the third trimester of pregnancy. The sequence came from a female donor with multiple sclerosis, enrolled in a pregnancy study. The chain recombines TRBV30 with TRBJ1-4; D gene uncertain. For the CDR3, the DNA is TGTGCCTGGAGTCGTGGCCCTGAAAAACTGTTTTTT. Protein product: CAWSRGPEKLFF.